These 21 T cell receptor beta chains originate from one sample sequenced in a study of blood T cell repertoires in COVID-19. The assay was immunoSEQ multiplex PCR, and TCRdb's table has in-frame clones only and misses some. The data contain some 300,000 clones, approximately 90% of them singletons. The source material was peripheral blood. The receptors stem from a woman in her forties or fifties with COVID-19, enrolled during active disease.

The V gene is TRBV7-9, the J gene TRBJ1-1; maybe TRBD1 (6 bases). V shed 2 bases and J shed 3 bases, with 13 bases lying between them. Germline assignment: CDR1 SEHNR and CDR2 FQNEAQ (reference sequence). The length of the CDR3 is 15 residues. CDR3 sequence (DNA): TGTGCCAGCAGCTTAAAAGGGGGGGTCCACACTGAAGCTTTCTTT. This translates into CASSLKGGVHTEAFF.

As for this clone: With only one base between it and a far larger clone, this is likely a read error. This rearrangement joins TRBV5-4 to TRBJ2-7; no firm D call. Germline values: CDR1 SGHNT, CDR2 YYREEE (reference sequence). This CDR3 has 11 residues. V lost 2 bases and J lost 3, with 3 bases in between. CDR3: CASSFLYEQYF. The CDR3 DNA is TGTGCCAGCAGCTTCCTCTACGAGCAGTACTTC.

The rearrangement uses TRBV30 and TRBJ2-7; a possible D gene is TRBD1 (6 bases). The CDR3 spans 12 residues. Germline V CDR1 and CDR2: GTSNPN, SVGIG (reference sequence). With 3 bases removed from V and 5 bases from J, the gap between germline ends came to 11 bases. CDR3 sequence: CAWSPGANEQYF. CDR3 DNA: TGTGCCTGGAGCCCAGGGGCGAACGAGCAGTACTTC.

This chain uses TRBV4-2 with TRBJ1-6; 9 nucleotides align to TRBD1. Germline V gene data show CDR1 as LGHNA and CDR2 as YNFKEQ. The CDR3 extends over 15 amino acids. V dropped 1 base and J dropped 5; count of bases not matched to a gene: 0. The CDR3 protein is CASSQGQGDNSPLHF. The DNA of the CDR3 is TGTGCCAGCAGCCAAGGACAGGGGGATAATTCACCCCTCCACTTT.

This sequence joins TRBV5-4 and TRBJ2-2, with 8 bases identical to TRBD2. Germline CDR1 reads SGHNT; CDR2 reads YYREEE (reference sequence). CDR3 length equals 13 residues. Losses at the gene ends were 10 bases for V and 7 bases for J; bases not matched to a gene: 9. In DNA form, the CDR3 reads TGTGCCGGCGGGGGGCCCTCGATCGGGGAGCTGTTTTTT. Translating gives CAGGGPSIGELFF. The variable domain in full, with the rest retrieved from reference TRBV5-4 and TRBJ2-2, is ETGVTQSPTHLIKTRGQQVTLRCSSQSGHNTVSWYQQALGQGPQFIFQYYREEENGRGNFPPRFSGLQFPNYSSELNVNALELDDSALYLCAGGGPSIGELFFGEGSRLTVL.

The chain is built from TRBV27 and TRBJ2-3, with TRBD2 as a possible D gene (5 bases). Germline V CDR1 and CDR2: MNHEY, SMNVEV (reference sequence). The CDR3 spans 15 residues. V gave up 5 bases and J gave up 10 bases, with 22 bases separating them. The CDR3 bases are TGTGCCAGCAGTCCCCGGGATCAATCGGCTTTTGCGCAGTATTTT. This gives the protein CASSPRDQSAFAQYF.

This clone has just a few counts. The chain has TRBV28 and TRBJ2-3; 11 nucleotides line up with TRBD2. This CDR3 spans 15 amino acids. Germline loops: CDR1 MDHEN, CDR2 SYDVKM. V was clipped by 8 bases and J by 8 bases; unmatched bases: 12. CDR3 nucleotides: TGTGCCAGCTCGATAGCGGGAGGGAACAGCGGTACGCAGTATTTT. Translation: CASSIAGGNSGTQYF.

The chain uses TRBV12-5 and TRBJ2-1, with no clear D. The CDR3 loop spans 12 amino acids. CDR1 is LGHNT, CDR2 FRNRAP, per germline. Trimming took off 6 bases at V and 9 bases at J, with 12 bases between the two ends. Written as DNA, the CDR3 is TGTGCTAGTGGGGGTGGGCAACTTGAGCAGTTCTTC. This sequence encodes CASGGGQLEQFF.

A single count supports this clone. The gene calls are TRBV4-2 and TRBJ2-3; TRBD2 might be the D (5 bases). The germline CDR1 and CDR2 sequences are LGHNA and YNFKEQ. The V and J ends lost 4 bases and 0 bases respectively, with 14 bases between them. There are 16 residues in the CDR3. CDR3 sequence reads: CASSRSSGASTDTQYF. The CDR3 nucleotides read TGTGCCAGCAGCCGTTCGAGCGGAGCTAGCACAGATACGCAGTATTTT.

The chain has TRBV24-1 and TRBJ2-2; TRBD2 agrees at 10 bases. The V gene's germline CDR1 is KGHDR and CDR2 SFDVKD. The CDR3 extends over 18 amino acids. After removal of 5 bases from V and 4 bases from J, the junction contained 12 bases not matched to a gene. The CDR3 region has the DNA TGTGCCACCAGTGTAGTACTAGCGGGAAGGGGTAGCACCGGGGAGCTGTTTTTT. The encoded protein is CATSVVLAGRGSTGELFF.

V usage is TRBV11-2 and J usage is TRBJ2-1; 11 nucleotides align to TRBD2. This CDR3 has 16 amino acids. V was pared by 3 bases and J by 0 bases, with 1 base of the junction left unmatched. Germline values: CDR1 SGHAT, CDR2 FQNNGV. The CDR3 nucleotides are TGTGCCAGCAGCTTTAGCGGGAGGGACTCCTACAATGAGCAGTTCTTC. Protein product: CASSFSGRDSYNEQFF.

The V call is TRBV12-5, the J call TRBJ2-6, with 8 bases fitting TRBD1. Germline CDR1 is LGHNT and CDR2 is FRNRAP. V shed 4 bases and J 2 bases; nucleotides not matched to a gene: 10. This CDR3 region has 18 residues. CDR3 coding DNA: TGTGCTAGTGGTTCACCGGACAGGGAAGGCACTGGGGCCAACGTCCTGACTTTC. This gives the protein CASGSPDREGTGANVLTF. The full variable domain, its missing parts supplied by reference TRBV12-5 and TRBJ2-6, is DARVTQTPRHKVTEMGQEVTMRCQPILGHNTVFWYRQTMMQGLELLAYFRNRAPLDDSGMPKDRFSAEMPDATLATLKIQPSEPRDSAVYFCASGSPDREGTGANVLTFGAGSRLTVL.

This sequence joins TRBV2 and TRBJ2-7; a possible D gene is TRBD1 (5 bases). This CDR3 region has 12 residues. The germline V gene encodes CDR1 SNHLY and CDR2 FYNNEI. V was cut by 7 bases and J by 4 bases, with 11 bases left in between. The CDR3, as DNA: TGTGCCAGCAATGTCAGGGAATACGAGCAGTACTTC. This gives the protein CASNVREYEQYF.

The V gene is TRBV11-3, the J gene TRBJ2-2; TRBD1 agrees at 9 bases. This CDR3 contains 15 residues. The J segment lost 0 bases and the V segment lost 5 bases, leaving 1 base of the junction unmatched. Per the germline V gene, CDR1 is SGHNT and CDR2 is YENEEA. DNA of the CDR3: TGTGCCAGCAGCCGACAGGGGGCGAACACCGGGGAGCTGTTTTTT. Amino acids: CASSRQGANTGELFF.

The V and J genes are TRBV19 and TRBJ2-7; 8 bases are shared with TRBD2. Germline V lookup: CDR1 LNHDA, CDR2 SQIVND (reference sequence). This CDR3 spans 16 amino acids. J was trimmed by 3 bases and V by 6 bases; bases with no gene match: 13. The CDR3 sequence is CASRWGAGGVNYEQYF. The DNA for the CDR3 is TGTGCCAGTAGATGGGGCGCCGGGGGGGTCAACTACGAGCAGTACTTC.

The chain links TRBV7-2 to TRBJ2-3; tentative D call: TRBD1 (6 bases). CDR3 size: 17 residues. Trimming took off 5 bases at V and 1 base at J, with 19 bases between the two ends. Per the germline V gene, CDR1 is SGHTA and CDR2 is FQGNSA. The CDR3 bases are TGTGCCAGCAGCCCTTGGGGGCAGGGGAGAGGCACAGATACGCAGTATTTT. Translating it yields CASSPWGQGRGTDTQYF.

This clone was found once. The chain is built from TRBV19 and TRBJ1-5, with 8 bases fitting TRBD1. J was trimmed by 1 base and V by 4 bases; bases with no gene match: 6. The CDR3 is 16 amino acids. Germline CDR1 reads LNHDA; CDR2 reads SQIVND (reference sequence). In DNA, the CDR3 is TGTGCCAGTAGTACACAGGGGGGAGGCAGCAATCAGCCCCAGCATTTT. It is translated as CASSTQGGGSNQPQHF. Together with reference TRBV19 and TRBJ1-5, the CDR3 gives the full variable domain: DGGITQSPKYLFRKEGQNVTLSCEQNLNHDAMYWYRQDPGQGLRLIYYSQIVNDFQKGDIAEGYSVSREKKESFPLTVTSAQKNPTAFYLCASSTQGGGSNQPQHFGDGTRLSIL.

The chain uses TRBV7-9 and TRBJ1-2, with a possible D match to TRBD1 (5 bases). This CDR3 has 14 residues. Trimming removed 0 bases at V and 4 bases at J, with 9 bases between. CDR1 SEHNR and CDR2 FQNEAQ come from the germline V gene (reference sequence). CDR3 coding DNA: TGTGCCAGCAGCTTAGCACAGGTTAGCTATGGCTACACCTTC. Translating gives CASSLAQVSYGYTF. Supplemented by reference TRBV7-9 and TRBJ1-2, the full variable domain reads DTGVSQNPRHKITKRGQNVTFRCDPISEHNRLYWYRQTLGQGPEFLTYFQNEAQLEKSRLLSDRFSAERPKGSFSTLEIQRTEQGDSAMYLCASSLAQVSYGYTFGSGTRLTVV.

The chain links TRBV3-1 (or the pseudogene TRBV3-2) to TRBJ2-3; TRBD2 aligns across 14 bases. The CDR3 has 15 amino acids. Germline V gene sequence: CDR1 LGHDT, CDR2 YNNKEL (reference sequence). Germline trimming cut 4 bases from V and 4 bases from J; bases unmatched to any gene: 1. The CDR3 spells CASSPGLAGADTQYF. Written as DNA, the CDR3 is TGTGCCAGCAGCCCGGGACTAGCGGGAGCAGATACGCAGTATTTT.

J is TRBJ1-1 and V is TRBV5-1, with 8 positions matching TRBD1. J gave up 5 bases and V 0 bases, and 9 bases lay outside the gene matches. In germline, CDR1 is SGHRS, CDR2 YFSETQ. The CDR3 covers 16 residues. The CDR3 protein is CASSLGGQGWFTEAFF. The CDR3 coding sequence is TGCGCCAGCAGCTTGGGCGGACAGGGATGGTTTACTGAAGCTTTCTTT.

The chain has TRBV7-3 and TRBJ1-1; the match to TRBD1 covers 7 bases. In germline, CDR1 is SGHTA, CDR2 FQGTGA. V lost 5 bases and J lost 7; bases outside the gene matches: 10. This CDR3 region has 14 residues. Written as DNA, the CDR3 is TGTGCCAGCAGCCGAACAGGGGACCCTTTTGAAGCTTTCTTT. This sequence encodes CASSRTGDPFEAFF.